This is a list of T cell receptor beta chains from one sample in a study of T cells in Graves' hyperthyroidism and ophthalmopathy. TCRdb recomputed calls from the multiplex PCR reads with MiXCR, one row per CDR3 protein. The sample has under 300,000 distinct CDR3 sequences; about an eighth are singletons. The sequenced sample was blood. The source is a woman aged 30 to 39 with Graves' hyperthyroidism that later progressed to Graves' ophthalmopathy. The CDR3 runs from the conserved cysteine through the conserved F or W. The D gene is left open where the match is weak. Clone size appears in some rows only: once, few, many, or a class for an expanded clone.

d_gene	abundance	v_gene	j_gene	CDR3aa	CDR3nt
TRBD1	many	TRBV28	TRBJ1-5	CASSGTIWTGAIYSNQPQHF	TGTGCCAGCAGTGGGACTATTTGGACAGGGGCGATCTATAGCAATCAGCCCCAGCATTTT
TRBD2	.	TRBV4-3	TRBJ2-5	CASSQDGPGGPGETQYF	TGCGCCAGCAGCCAAGATGGGCCGGGAGGGCCTGGAGAGACCCAGTACTTC
.	many	TRBV27	TRBJ2-6	CASSPRQLLGANVLTF	TGTGCCAGCAGCCCCCGACAGCTCTTGGGGGCCAACGTCCTGACTTTC
.	many	TRBV20-1	TRBJ2-1	CSARDQSSYNEQFF	TGCAGTGCTAGGGACCAGAGCTCCTACAATGAGCAGTTCTTC
.	few	TRBV28	TRBJ2-3	CASTPLDRSTDTQYF	TGTGCCAGCACCCCTCTGGACCGGAGCACAGATACGCAGTATTTT
TRBD2	many	TRBV3-1	TRBJ2-5	CASSQHAGGSRMETQYF	TGTGCCAGCAGCCAGCACGCGGGAGGGTCCCGGATGGAGACCCAGTACTTC
TRBD2	.	TRBV9	TRBJ2-7	CATEREGRLSSYEQYF	TGTGCCACCGAGCGGGAGGGAAGGCTCAGCTCCTACGAGCAGTACTTC
.	many	TRBV11-2	TRBJ2-2	CASSNSLAGELFF	TGTGCCAGCAGTAACAGTTTAGCCGGGGAGCTGTTTTTT
TRBD1	many	TRBV7-2	TRBJ2-5	CASSPTRAGGETQYF	TGTGCCAGCAGCCCGACACGGGCAGGGGGAGAGACCCAGTACTTC
TRBD2	many	TRBV19	TRBJ2-5	CASSIAAGEETQYF	TGTGCCAGTAGTATAGCGGCGGGAGAAGAGACCCAGTACTTC
.	.	TRBV20-1	TRBJ2-6	CSAPRDRVAGANVLTF	TGCAGTGCCCCGCGGGACAGAGTCGCAGGGGCCAACGTCCTGACTTTC
.	.	TRBV3-1	TRBJ2-2	CASSPPQGGVTGELFF	TGTGCCAGCAGCCCGCCACAGGGGGGGGTCACCGGGGAGCTGTTTTTT
.	many	TRBV24-1	TRBJ2-1	CATSDTRQDNEQFF	TGTGCCACCAGTGACACTAGACAGGACAATGAGCAGTTCTTC